This TCR beta chain appears in the sequencing data of a study of response to subunit inactivated influenza vaccine. Study-wide results and caveats: Authors suggested few new T cells are recruited by each seasonal influenza vaccination.

This CDR3 region has 15 residues. The germline V gene encodes CDR1 SGHAT and CDR2 FQNNGV. V lost 3 bases, J lost 6 bases, and 8 bases stayed unmatched. Via MiXCR, TCRdb re-called the RT-PCR reads, giving one row per CDR3 protein. There are hundreds of thousands of distinct CDR3 sequences in the sample; 16% occur only once, and roughly 3.1% lies in the top ten. This clonotype turned up a few times. Its antigen is unknown. The chain uses TRBV11-2 and TRBJ2-3; TRBD2 matches 8 bases. The input for sequencing was CD4+ T cells sorted from PBMCs, taken less than 30 months after vaccination. The TCR comes from a man between 45 and 75 years old who received an inactivated influenza vaccine. CDR3 in amino acids: CASSLGGRRVDTQYF. In nucleotides, the CDR3 is TGTGCCAGCAGCTTGGGCGGGAGGAGGGTCGATACGCAGTATTTT.